The clone carrying this T cell receptor beta chain was seen repeatedly, ten times or more. No antigen is known for it. The CDR3 end lies 3 residues beyond the end of the read and is filled in from the germline J gene. Patients and controls were mostly of Caucasian heritage. This sample was included in a study of T cell clonality in common variable immunodeficiency. General study findings and limits: Compared with healthy controls, CVID subjects showed increased TCRbeta clonality, mostly in about a third. CVID subjects shared fewer TCRbeta clones than healthy controls did.

CDR3 length: 15 residues. The V gene's germline CDR1 is DFQATT and CDR2 SNEGSKA (reference sequence). Sequencing input was equivalent genomic DNA from CVID and controls. The method was immunoSEQ multiplex PCR; TCRdb's version includes in-frame clones alone and lacks a portion of them. The sample is made up of more than 55,000 clones, none counted only once. Sequences were obtained from peripheral blood mononuclear cells. The receptor comes from a person aged 18 to 75 in good health. V is TRBV20-1 and J is TRBJ1-4; weak D call: TRBD1 (6 bases). Partial CDR3 DNA: TGCAGTGCTAGAGCCAACAGGGTCGCCCCTGGTAAA. Its protein product is CSARANRVAPGK. The whole CDR3 protein reads CSARANRVAPGKLFF.